Presented here are 27 T cell receptor beta chains from one specimen sequenced in a study of shared clonotypes between healthy human individuals. TCRdb's copy holds only in-frame clones and misses some; the assay was immunoSEQ multiplex PCR. The table lists about 1.1 million clones, approximately 80% of them singletons, with under 0.8% in the top ten. What was sequenced was memory CD4+ T cells from PBMCs. Sample subset: CD45RA-negative fraction. All receptors derive from a young man in good health. Some clones in this sample may be carry-over from other donors' samples.

V gene TRBV11-2 combines with J gene TRBJ1-1; D is unclear. The CDR3 runs 16 residues. V dropped 1 base and J dropped 1 base, with 13 bases sitting between them. Per the germline V gene, CDR1 is SGHAT and CDR2 is FQNNGV. The CDR3 sequence: CASSLARGLPNTEAFF. CDR3 nucleotides: TGTGCCAGCAGCTTAGCCCGAGGACTCCCGAACACTGAAGCTTTCTTT.

This sequence joins TRBV11-2 and TRBJ2-5, with 8 positions matching TRBD1. Looked up from germline, CDR1 is SGHAT and CDR2 is FQNNGV. This CDR3 region has 14 residues. The trim removed 3 bases at V and 5 bases at J, leaving 5 bases unmatched. CDR3 nucleotides: TGTGCCAGCAGCTTCAACAGGGGGAAGGAGACCCAGTACTTC. Amino acids: CASSFNRGKETQYF.

This clone was detected many times. The chain carries TRBV19 and TRBJ1-1; 10 bases line up with TRBD1. The V gene end was trimmed by 4 bases and the J gene end by 5 bases; junction bases not matched to a gene: 7. There are 15 residues in the CDR3. Looked up from germline, CDR1 is LNHDA and CDR2 is SQIVND (reference sequence). CDR3 amino acids: CASSTTGTGVTEAFF. CDR3 DNA sequence: TGTGCCAGTAGTACAACCGGGACAGGGGTAACTGAAGCTTTCTTT.

The chain joins TRBV6-4 to TRBJ1-2, with D perhaps TRBD1 (6 bases). V lost 3 bases and J lost 8, with 13 bases in between. This CDR3 region has 13 residues. Germline CDR1 and CDR2: MRHNA and SNTAGT. CDR3 amino acids: CASSEQGSGGYTF. In nucleotides, the CDR3 is TGTGCCAGCAGTGAACAGGGTTCGGGCGGCTACACCTTC.

The chain combines TRBV2 with TRBJ2-1; D may be TRBD2 (6 bases). The V and J ends lost 4 bases and 7 bases respectively, with 17 bases between them. The germline V gene encodes CDR1 SNHLY and CDR2 FYNNEI. The CDR3 length is 15 residues. Here the CDR3 DNA reads TGTGCCAGCAGTGGAAGGGCGGGACCATTAAATGAGCAGTTCTTC. Translating it yields CASSGRAGPLNEQFF.

A few counts support this clone. This specimen includes other DNA sequences encoding the same CDR3. The chain links TRBV28 to TRBJ2-7; TRBD2 might be the D (5 bases). V lost 4 bases, J lost 1 base, and 5 bases lay in between. The CDR3 runs 12 residues. CDR1 MDHEN and CDR2 SYDVKM come from the germline V gene. The CDR3: CASSSGSYEQYF. CDR3 coding DNA: TGTGCCAGCAGTTCGGGGTCCTACGAGCAGTACTTC.

The chain has TRBV6-6 and TRBJ1-5, with TRBD1 identical over 8 bases. The CDR3 runs to 15 residues. J gave up 6 bases and V 7 bases, and 11 bases lay outside the gene matches. Germline CDR1 and CDR2: MNHNY and SVGAGI (reference sequence). CDR3 sequence (DNA): TGTGCCAGCACTTCGGTACAGGGGGGGATTCAGCCCCAGCATTTT. Amino acids: CASTSVQGGIQPQHF.

The rearrangement joins TRBV9 to TRBJ2-1, with a possible D match to TRBD2 (5 bases). This CDR3 spans 15 amino acids. Deletions cut 0 bases from V and 2 bases from J, with 9 bases between. Germline V lookup: CDR1 SGDLS, CDR2 YYNGEE. The CDR3 here is CASSVGTRAYNEQFF. The CDR3 nucleotides are TGTGCCAGCAGCGTAGGGACTCGCGCCTACAATGAGCAGTTCTTC.

The CDR3 sequence: CASSYSMTGGNTIYF. In DNA form, the CDR3 reads TGTGCCAGCAGTTACTCCATGACAGGCGGAAACACCATATATTTT. The chain couples TRBV6-5 to TRBJ1-3; TRBD1 might be the D (6 bases). Germline CDR1 and CDR2: MNHEY and SVGAGI. Trimming took 0 bases from V and 4 from J, leaving 10 bases between them. The CDR3 is made up of 15 amino acids.

The chain has TRBV7-2 and TRBJ2-7, with D unresolved. V shed 5 bases and J shed 1 base, with 9 bases lying between them. Germline V gene data show CDR1 as SGHTA and CDR2 as FQGNSA. The CDR3 consists of 13 residues. This chain's CDR3 is CASSPKTSYEQYF. The CDR3 coding sequence is TGTGCCAGCAGCCCGAAAACATCCTACGAGCAGTACTTC.

This chain links TRBV4-2 with TRBJ2-1; 10 bases are shared with TRBD2. The CDR3 is 18 amino acids. J lost 4 bases, V lost 0 bases, and 9 bases had no gene match. Germline V gene sequence: CDR1 LGHNA, CDR2 YNFKEQ. The CDR3 sequence is CASSQEFSGRAGYNEQFF. The CDR3 DNA reads TGTGCCAGCAGCCAAGAGTTCAGCGGGAGGGCGGGGTACAATGAGCAGTTCTTC.

The chain joins TRBV7-8 to TRBJ1-1; possibly TRBD1 for D (6 bases). CDR3 length: 16 amino acids. Trimming cost V 3 bases and J 5 bases, with 19 bases left between them. Germline V gene lookup returns CDR1 SGHVS and CDR2 FQNEAQ. CDR3 in amino acids: CASSFRQASLGTEAFF. CDR3 sequence (DNA): TGTGCCAGCAGCTTTAGACAGGCGAGCTTGGGGACTGAAGCTTTCTTT. The entire variable domain, with the rest obtained from reference TRBV7-8 and TRBJ1-1, is as follows: GAGVSQSPRYKVAKRGQDVALRCDPISGHVSLFWYQQALGQGPEFLTYFQNEAQLDKSGLPSDRFFAERPEGSVSTLKIQRTQQEDSAVYLCASSFRQASLGTEAFFGQGTRLTVV.

Turning to this clone: A far larger clone is just one base off, so this is likely a read error. In DNA form, the CDR3 reads TGTGCCAGCAGTCTTGGGACTAGCGGGAGGACTTACAGTGAGCAGTTCTTC. Protein sequence: CASSLGTSGRTYSEQFF. This chain links TRBV27 with TRBJ2-1, with TRBD2 matching over 15 bases. The CDR3 totals 17 residues. Germline lookup yields CDR1 MNHEY and CDR2 SMNVEV (reference sequence).

Details on this clone: The same CDR3 arises from other DNA sequences in this sample as well. The V call is TRBV9, the J call TRBJ2-2, with D tentatively TRBD2 (6 bases). Trimming pared 0 bases from V and 2 bases from J, leaving 8 bases between. The germline V gene encodes CDR1 SGDLS and CDR2 YYNGEE. The CDR3 is made up of 15 amino acids. The CDR3 protein is CASSVGGTNTGELFF. CDR3 coding DNA: TGTGCCAGCAGCGTAGGCGGGACTAACACCGGGGAGCTGTTTTTT.

The chain uses TRBV7-9 and TRBJ2-6; D is undetermined. Per the germline V gene, CDR1 is SEHNR and CDR2 is FQNEAQ (reference sequence). CDR3 length: 16 residues. The germline V and J ends were trimmed by 5 bases and 2 bases, with 13 bases remaining between them. CDR3 DNA: TGTGCCAGCAGCACACGGAGTTCTCCTGGGGCCAACGTCCTGACTTTC. Its translation: CASSTRSSPGANVLTF.

A few counts support this clone. The J gene is TRBJ2-7, the V gene TRBV11-2, with 10 bases identical to TRBD2. The V and J ends lost 5 bases and 0 bases, in that order; junction bases with no gene match: 1. This CDR3 is built from 14 residues. Germline V lookup: CDR1 SGHAT, CDR2 FQNNGV. CDR3 sequence reads: CASSRTSGSYEQYF. As DNA, the CDR3 is TGTGCCAGCAGCCGGACTAGCGGCTCCTACGAGCAGTACTTC. The full variable domain, its missing parts supplied by reference TRBV11-2 and TRBJ2-7, is EAGVAQSPRYKIIEKRQSVAFWCNPISGHATLYWYQQILGQGPKLLIQFQNNGVVDDSQLPKDRFSAERLKGVDSTLKIQPAKLEDSAVYLCASSRTSGSYEQYFGPGTRLTVT.

This clone appeared once. Other DNA sequences of this sample code for an identical CDR3. The CDR3 loop reads CASSTLAGAGDTQYF. The CDR3 DNA is TGTGCCAGCAGTACACTAGCGGGAGCAGGCGATACGCAGTATTTT. This chain uses TRBV25-1 with TRBJ2-3; 11 bases are a match to TRBD2. Germline CDR1 is MGHDK and CDR2 is SYGVNS. V lost 5 bases and J lost 6; bases outside the gene matches: 7. The CDR3 totals 15 residues.

This CDR3 is CASSYPGRASEQFF. The CDR3 nucleotides read TGTGCCAGCAGCTACCCAGGGAGGGCCTCTGAGCAGTTCTTC. The chain couples TRBV7-3 to TRBJ2-1; 7 bases agree with TRBD2. The CDR3 runs 14 residues. V gave up 4 bases and J gave up 9 bases; unmatched junction bases: 9. Germline V gene data show CDR1 as SGHTA and CDR2 as FQGTGA.

This clone was counted a single time. CDR3 loop: CASDRAAGVVTDTQYF. The DNA for the CDR3 is TGTGCCAGCGACAGAGCAGCGGGAGTCGTGACAGATACGCAGTATTTT. The chain carries TRBV11-2 and TRBJ2-3, with 8 bases that match TRBD2. Germline V gene data show CDR1 as SGHAT and CDR2 as FQNNGV. The CDR3 covers 16 residues. V shed 8 bases and J 3 bases; nucleotides not matched to a gene: 13.

Of note for this clone: Other DNA sequences from this sample encode an identical CDR3 as well. J is TRBJ1-2 and V is TRBV18; D call uncertain. The germline CDR1 and CDR2 sequences are KGHSH and LQKENI. This CDR3 is built from 15 residues. With 3 bases removed from V and 1 base from J, the gap between germline ends came to 12 bases. In nucleotides, the CDR3 is TGTGCCAGCTCACCTTCGACGGGTCTTAACTATGGCTACACCTTC. This gives the protein CASSPSTGLNYGYTF.

This chain uses TRBV6-1 with TRBJ1-2, with TRBD1 as a possible D gene (5 bases). The CDR3 sequence is 16 residues long. CDR1 is MNHNS and CDR2 is SASEGT in the germline V gene. V gave up 0 bases and J gave up 4 bases, with 15 bases separating them. The DNA of the CDR3 is TGTGCCAGCAGTGAAGCGGGTGCAGGGCGTGTCTATGGCTACACCTTC. Its protein product is CASSEAGAGRVYGYTF.

The chain combines TRBV7-9 with TRBJ2-5; no clear D. V was clipped by 0 bases and J by 1 base, with 12 bases between them. The CDR3 extends over 16 amino acids. Germline lookup yields CDR1 SEHNR and CDR2 FQNEAQ (reference sequence). The CDR3 DNA is TGTGCCAGCAGCTTAGCCCTTTCCTCTACCCAAGAGACCCAGTACTTC. This gives the protein CASSLALSSTQETQYF.

V and J are TRBV6-5 and TRBJ1-5; possibly TRBD1 for D (6 bases). Germline V gene data show CDR1 as MNHEY and CDR2 as SVGAGI. This CDR3 has 14 amino acids. Trimming cost V 6 bases and J 5 bases, with 14 bases left between them. CDR3 DNA: TGTGCCAGCAGGGCACTACAGGGAGATCAGCCCCAGCATTTT. Encoded protein: CASRALQGDQPQHF.

This chain joins TRBV2 and TRBJ2-2; no definite D call. The CDR3 extends over 13 amino acids. Germline V gene data show CDR1 as SNHLY and CDR2 as FYNNEI. Trimming removed 6 bases at V and 4 bases at J, with 9 bases between. CDR3 sequence: CASRVDTTGELFF. As DNA, the CDR3 is TGTGCCAGCAGAGTAGACACCACCGGGGAGCTGTTTTTT.

The chain combines TRBV28 with TRBJ2-5; 9 positions agree with TRBD1. The J call is in doubt because the DNA end fits TRBJ2-7 better. The CDR3 is 15 residues long. Germline V gene lookup returns CDR1 MDHEN and CDR2 SYDVKM. The CDR3 coding sequence is TGTGCCAGCAGTCGTCCGGGACAGGGATTTTACGAGCAGTACTTC. This sequence encodes CASSRPGQGFYEQYF.

A word on this clone: The identical CDR3 is also encoded by other nucleotide sequences in the sample. V is TRBV5-4 and J is TRBJ2-2, with D tentatively TRBD1 or TRBD2 (5 bases each). V shed 0 bases and J shed 8 bases, with 8 bases lying between them. The CDR3 covers 13 residues. CDR1 and CDR2 (germline): SGHNT, YYREEE (reference sequence). CDR3 nucleotide sequence: TGTGCCAGCAGCTTGGGGGGGACGGGGGAGCTGTTTTTT. Protein product: CASSLGGTGELFF.

This rearrangement joins TRBV27 to TRBJ2-7, with no clear D. The CDR3 has 12 residues. CDR1 is MNHEY, CDR2 SMNVEV, per germline (reference sequence). V gave up 4 bases and J gave up 7 bases, with 11 bases separating them. As DNA, the CDR3 is TGTGCCAGCAGTTACAGACAAGGGGAGCAGTACTTC. It encodes CASSYRQGEQYF.